The 5 T cell receptor beta chains below all came from one sample that was sequenced in a study of cytotoxic CD8 clonotypes in ibrutinib-treated CLL. TCRdb keeps only in-frame clones here, not all; method: immunoSEQ multiplex PCR. The sample has 150,000 to 200,000 clones; about 88% are singletons. The source was PBMCs, collected at disease progression, from a patient treated with ibrutinib. These receptors were collected from a human donor with chronic lymphocytic leukemia.

This chain links TRBV15 with TRBJ1-2; a possible D gene is TRBD1 (6 bases). The CDR3 contains 17 residues. Germline CDR1 is LNHNV and CDR2 is YYDKDF (reference sequence). The V and J ends lost 1 base and 8 bases respectively, with 23 bases between them. The CDR3 region is CATSRVSTGIRGSGYTF. For the CDR3, the DNA is TGTGCCACCAGCAGAGTTAGTACTGGAATCAGGGGCTCCGGCTACACCTTC.

The chain is built from TRBV7-9 and TRBJ1-2; D uncertain. Trimming left V 1 base short and J 4 bases short, with 13 bases between. Per germline, CDR1 SEHNR and CDR2 FQNEAQ (reference sequence). CDR3 length: 15 residues. CDR3 DNA sequence: TGTGCCAGCAGCTTAGAGGGTTCTGGAAGCTATGGCTACACCTTC. It is translated as CASSLEGSGSYGYTF.

This chain links TRBV30 with TRBJ2-6; weak D call: TRBD2 (6 bases). V gave up 3 bases and J gave up 2 bases, with 17 bases separating them. The germline V gene encodes CDR1 GTSNPN and CDR2 SVGIG (reference sequence). This CDR3 has 17 amino acids. The DNA of the CDR3 is TGTGCCTGGAGGCGGGGCAGGGCCAGAGCTGGGGCCAACGTCCTGACTTTC. Its translation is CAWRRGRARAGANVLTF.

This clone was picked up a small number of times. The rearrangement uses TRBV13 and TRBJ1-1; D unresolved. The CDR3 is 16 amino acids. Germline V CDR1 and CDR2: PRHDT, FYEKMQ (reference sequence). Between the trimmed V and J ends, which lost 0 bases and 0 bases, there was a span of 11 bases. The CDR3 DNA sequence: TGTGCCAGCAGCTTAGGTTCTGAGGGATTGAACACTGAAGCTTTCTTT. It translates to CASSLGSEGLNTEAFF.

The chain employs TRBV19 and TRBJ1-1; 7 bases map to TRBD1. This CDR3 has 14 residues. CDR1 is LNHDA, CDR2 SQIVND, per germline (reference sequence). With 4 bases clipped from V and 7 bases from J, the junction kept 9 bases outside the gene matches. The CDR3 sequence: CASSNPTGSIEAFF. As DNA, the CDR3 is TGTGCCAGTAGTAATCCGACAGGGTCTATTGAAGCTTTCTTT.